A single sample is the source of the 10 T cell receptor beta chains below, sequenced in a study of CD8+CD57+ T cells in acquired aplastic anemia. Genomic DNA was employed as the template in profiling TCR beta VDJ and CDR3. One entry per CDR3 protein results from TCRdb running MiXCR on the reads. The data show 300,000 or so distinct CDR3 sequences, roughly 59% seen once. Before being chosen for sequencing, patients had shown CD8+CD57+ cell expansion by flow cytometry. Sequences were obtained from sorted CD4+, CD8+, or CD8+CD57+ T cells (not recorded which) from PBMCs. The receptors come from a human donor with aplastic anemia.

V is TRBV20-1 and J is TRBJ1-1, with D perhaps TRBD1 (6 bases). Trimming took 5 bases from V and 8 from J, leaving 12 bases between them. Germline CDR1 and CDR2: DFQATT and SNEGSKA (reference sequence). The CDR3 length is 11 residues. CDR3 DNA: TGCAGTGCTTCTCCGGGACACGAAGCTTTCTTT. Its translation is CSASPGHEAFF.

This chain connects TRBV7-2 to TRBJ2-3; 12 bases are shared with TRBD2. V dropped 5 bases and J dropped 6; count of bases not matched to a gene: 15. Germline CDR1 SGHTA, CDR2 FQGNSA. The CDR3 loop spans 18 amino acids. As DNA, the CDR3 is TGTGCCAGCAGCCTAAAGACTAGCGGGAGTCGGGTTTGGGATACGCAGTATTTT. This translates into CASSLKTSGSRVWDTQYF.

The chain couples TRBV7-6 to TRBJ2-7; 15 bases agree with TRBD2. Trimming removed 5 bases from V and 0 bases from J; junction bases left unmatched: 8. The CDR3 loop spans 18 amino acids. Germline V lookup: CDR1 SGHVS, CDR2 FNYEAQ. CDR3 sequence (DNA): TGTGCCAGCAGCCTAAGGGGGACTAGCGGGGGGTTCTCCTACGAGCAGTACTTC. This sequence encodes CASSLRGTSGGFSYEQYF.

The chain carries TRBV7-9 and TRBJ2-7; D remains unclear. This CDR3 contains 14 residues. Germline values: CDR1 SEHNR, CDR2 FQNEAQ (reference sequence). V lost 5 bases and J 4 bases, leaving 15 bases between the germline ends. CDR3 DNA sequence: TGTGCCAGCAGCCAATTGACGGGCTCGTACGAGCAGTACTTC. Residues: CASSQLTGSYEQYF.

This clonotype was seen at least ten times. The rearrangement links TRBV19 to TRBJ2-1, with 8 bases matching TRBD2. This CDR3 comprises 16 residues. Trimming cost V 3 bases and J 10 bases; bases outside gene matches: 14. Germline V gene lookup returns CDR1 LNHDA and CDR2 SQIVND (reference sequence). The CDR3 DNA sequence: TGTGCCAGTAGTATCGGACTGGGTTCCGGGGGGGCCGAGCAGTTCTTC. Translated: CASSIGLGSGGAEQFF.

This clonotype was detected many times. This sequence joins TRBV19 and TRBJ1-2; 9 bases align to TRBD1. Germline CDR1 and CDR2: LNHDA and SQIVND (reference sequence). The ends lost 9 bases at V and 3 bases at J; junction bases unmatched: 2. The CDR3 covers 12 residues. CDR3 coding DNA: TGTGCCAGCCGGACAGGGGACTATGGCTACACCTTC. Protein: CASRTGDYGYTF. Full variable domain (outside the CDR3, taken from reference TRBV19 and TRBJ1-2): DGGITQSPKYLFRKEGQNVTLSCEQNLNHDAMYWYRQDPGQGLRLIYYSQIVNDFQKGDIAEGYSVSREKKESFPLTVTSAQKNPTAFYLCASRTGDYGYTFGSGTRLTVV.

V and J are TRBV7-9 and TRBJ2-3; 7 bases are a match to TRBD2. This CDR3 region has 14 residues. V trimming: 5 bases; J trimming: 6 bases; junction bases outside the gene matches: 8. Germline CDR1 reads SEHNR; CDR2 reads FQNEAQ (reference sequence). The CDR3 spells CASSPPSGGDTQYF. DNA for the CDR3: TGTGCCAGCAGCCCTCCTAGCGGTGGGGATACGCAGTATTTT.

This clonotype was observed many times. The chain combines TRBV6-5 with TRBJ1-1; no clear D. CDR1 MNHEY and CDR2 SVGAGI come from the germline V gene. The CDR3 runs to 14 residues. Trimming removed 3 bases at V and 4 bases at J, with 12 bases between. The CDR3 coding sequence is TGTGCCAGCAGTTATCTAGCGTTGGGCACTGAAGCTTTCTTT. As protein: CASSYLALGTEAFF.

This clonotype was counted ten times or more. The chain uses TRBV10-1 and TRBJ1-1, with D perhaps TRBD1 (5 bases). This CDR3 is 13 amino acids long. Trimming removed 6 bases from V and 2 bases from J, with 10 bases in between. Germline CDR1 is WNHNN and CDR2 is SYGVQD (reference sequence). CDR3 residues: CASRRDGNTEAFF. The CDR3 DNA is TGCGCCAGCAGACGGGACGGCAACACTGAAGCTTTCTTT.

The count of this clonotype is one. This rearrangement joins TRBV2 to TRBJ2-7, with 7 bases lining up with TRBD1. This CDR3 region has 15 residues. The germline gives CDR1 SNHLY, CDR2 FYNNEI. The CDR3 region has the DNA TGTGCCAGCACCCCAGGGACAGCATACCTTTACGAGCAGCACGTC. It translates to CASTPGTAYLYEQHV.